These 24 T cell receptor beta chains came from one sample sequenced in a study of shared clonotypes between healthy human individuals. Libraries were prepared by immunoSEQ multiplex PCR; TCRdb keeps only in-frame clonotypes and omits some of them. The table lists more than 900,000 clones, 70% to 80% of them singletons. What was sequenced was memory CD4+ T cells from PBMCs. As for subset: CD45RA-negative fraction. Source of these receptors: a man between 18 and 29 years old in good health. Some clones in this sample may be carry-over from other donors' samples.

V is TRBV29-1 and J is TRBJ2-3; 12 bases map to TRBD2. The germline CDR1 and CDR2 sequences are SQVTM and ANQGSEA. Germline trimming cut 5 bases from V and 3 bases from J; bases unmatched to any gene: 9. CDR3 length equals 16 residues. DNA for the CDR3: TGCAGCGTTTTCGTTCTAGCGGGAGGGGGTACAGATACGCAGTATTTT. Translating it yields CSVFVLAGGGTDTQYF.

This sequence joins TRBV25-1 and TRBJ2-5, with TRBD1 matching over 9 bases. Germline V gives CDR1 MGHDK, CDR2 SYGVNS. This CDR3 is built from 13 residues. Trimming at V came to 8 bases and at J to 5 bases, leaving 6 bases not matched to a gene. CDR3 in DNA: TGTGCCAGCTCCGGGACAGGGCGGGAGACCCAGTACTTC. Its translation: CASSGTGRETQYF.

This clone has more than one count but fewer than ten. This sequence joins TRBV2 and TRBJ1-2; D perhaps matches TRBD1 (6 bases). The CDR3 sequence is 14 residues long. Germline lookup yields CDR1 SNHLY and CDR2 FYNNEI. The germline V and J ends were trimmed by 6 bases and 4 bases, with 15 bases remaining between them. The CDR3: CASSNTGTFYGYTF. The CDR3 DNA sequence: TGTGCCAGCAGCAACACAGGGACCTTCTATGGCTACACCTTC.

The chain employs TRBV7-3 and TRBJ2-7; 11 bases agree with TRBD1. Losses at the gene ends were 3 bases for V and 5 bases for J; bases not matched to a gene: 0. Germline CDR1 and CDR2: SGHTA and FQGTGA. The CDR3 spans 13 residues. The CDR3 sequence is CASSLDRGHEQYF. The CDR3 DNA sequence: TGTGCCAGCAGCTTGGACAGGGGGCACGAGCAGTACTTC.

The chain employs TRBV5-6 and TRBJ1-1, with D possibly matching TRBD1 (5 bases). V was trimmed by 4 bases and J by 5 bases, leaving 18 bases between them. This CDR3 has 15 residues. CDR1 is SGHDT and CDR2 is YYEEEE in the germline V gene. CDR3 in amino acids: CASSPSRQGRTEAFF. For the CDR3, the DNA is TGTGCCAGCAGCCCCTCAAGGCAGGGTCGGACTGAAGCTTTCTTT. Filled out from reference TRBV5-6 and TRBJ1-1, the complete variable domain reads DAGVTQSPTHLIKTRGQQVTLRCSPKSGHDTVSWYQQALGQGPQFIFQYYEEEERQRGNFPDRFSGHQFPNYSSELNVNALLLGDSALYLCASSPSRQGRTEAFFGQGTRLTVV.

The rearrangement uses TRBV11-3 and TRBJ2-3, with D unclear. The CDR3 covers 13 residues. Trimming removed 5 bases at V and 5 bases at J, with 11 bases between. CDR1 SGHNT and CDR2 YENEEA come from the germline V gene. The CDR3 here is CASSPADGDTQYF. The CDR3 nucleotides are TGTGCCAGCAGCCCCGCAGACGGAGATACGCAGTATTTT.

This rearrangement joins TRBV27 to TRBJ2-7; 11 bases are shared with TRBD1. Germline CDR1 and CDR2: MNHEY and SMNVEV (reference sequence). The V gene end was trimmed by 7 bases and the J gene end by 7 bases; junction bases not matched to a gene: 6. The CDR3 is 13 amino acids. The CDR3 DNA follows: TGTGCCAGCAAGCGGACAGGGGGCGGAGAGCAGTACTTC. Protein sequence: CASKRTGGGEQYF.

This clone was found many times. The gene calls are TRBV9 and TRBJ2-3; D gene unclear. The V gene's germline CDR1 is SGDLS and CDR2 YYNGEE. V was trimmed by 0 bases and J by 5 bases, leaving 4 bases between them. The CDR3 runs to 12 residues. CDR3 in amino acids: CASSVAQDTQYF. CDR3 nucleotides: TGTGCCAGCAGCGTAGCACAAGATACGCAGTATTTT.

CDR3: CASRGSEVDPHEQYF. The CDR3 region has the DNA TGTGCCAGCAGGGGTAGTGAGGTAGACCCTCACGAGCAGTACTTC. The chain has TRBV28 and TRBJ2-7; D gene unclear. Trimming took 6 bases from V and 5 from J, leaving 20 bases between them. The V gene's germline CDR1 is MDHEN and CDR2 SYDVKM. This CDR3 is built from 15 residues.

The V call is TRBV6-6, the J call TRBJ2-5; 10 bases agree with TRBD2. V gave up 4 bases and J gave up 5 bases; unmatched junction bases: 10. CDR1 and CDR2 (germline): MNHNY, SVGAGI (reference sequence). The CDR3 runs to 16 residues. The CDR3 is CASSFPSGRAQETQYF. The CDR3 coding sequence is TGTGCCAGCAGTTTCCCCAGCGGGAGGGCCCAGGAGACCCAGTACTTC.

The rearrangement links TRBV20-1 to TRBJ1-5; no clear D. Trimming removed 6 bases at V and 5 bases at J, with 8 bases between. CDR3 length equals 11 residues. Per the germline V gene, CDR1 is DFQATT and CDR2 is SNEGSKA (reference sequence). In DNA form, the CDR3 reads TGCAGTGCCCAGGAACATCAGCCCCAGCATTTT. Its protein product is CSAQEHQPQHF.

The rearrangement joins TRBV4-2 to TRBJ2-5; the D is unclear. Trimming pared 0 bases from V and 4 bases from J, leaving 12 bases between. Germline CDR1 reads LGHNA; CDR2 reads YNFKEQ. This CDR3 contains 15 residues. CDR3 sequence reads: CASSQERRIGETQYF. In DNA form, the CDR3 reads TGTGCCAGCAGCCAAGAGAGGAGAATAGGAGAGACCCAGTACTTC.

The V call is TRBV7-8, the J call TRBJ2-2, with TRBD2 as a possible D gene (6 bases). Trimming stripped 5 bases from V and 1 base from J, with 14 bases between. The CDR3 is 16 residues long. CDR1 SGHVS and CDR2 FQNEAQ come from the germline V gene. CDR3 amino acids: CASSIAGTLNTGELFF. CDR3 coding DNA: TGTGCCAGCAGCATTGCCGGGACTTTGAACACCGGGGAGCTGTTTTTT.

The genes are TRBV5-1 and TRBJ2-2; either TRBD1 or TRBD2 may fit D (5 bases each). The germline V gene encodes CDR1 SGHRS and CDR2 YFSETQ. The V end lost 4 bases, the J end lost 6 bases, and 16 bases lay between the germline ends. This CDR3 contains 15 residues. The DNA of the CDR3 is TGCGCCAGCAGCGCGGATGGGGGTGGGTCCGGGGAGCTGTTTTTT. Translated: CASSADGGGSGELFF. Supplemented by reference TRBV5-1 and TRBJ2-2, the full variable domain reads KAGVTQTPRYLIKTRGQQVTLSCSPISGHRSVSWYQQTPGQGLQFLFEYFSETQRNKGNFPGRFSGRQFSNSRSEMNVSTLELGDSALYLCASSADGGGSGELFFGEGSRLTVL.

This chain uses TRBV6-1 with TRBJ2-2; weak D call: TRBD1 (6 bases). Looked up from germline, CDR1 is MNHNS and CDR2 is SASEGT. Deletions cut 6 bases from V and 7 bases from J, with 15 bases between. The CDR3 spans 14 residues. CDR3 in DNA: TGTGCCAGCAGAGGACAGTACGATCGCGGGGAGCTGTTTTTT. It translates to CASRGQYDRGELFF.

About this clone itself: This same CDR3 is encoded by further DNA sequences in the sample. V usage is TRBV2 and J usage is TRBJ1-2; 7 positions agree with TRBD1. The junction had 3 bases not matched to a gene; V was cut back by 6 bases and J by 2 bases. This CDR3 has 13 residues. CDR1 and CDR2 from the germline V gene are SNHLY and FYNNEI. CDR3 sequence reads: CASSVGQNYGYTF. The CDR3 bases are TGTGCCAGCAGCGTGGGACAGAACTATGGCTACACCTTC.

V and J are TRBV7-6 and TRBJ2-2; 9 bases are a match to TRBD2. The CDR3 consists of 16 residues. V dropped 3 bases and J dropped 0; count of bases not matched to a gene: 2. The germline V gene has CDR1 SGHVS and CDR2 FNYEAQ. In DNA, the CDR3 is TGTGCCAGCAGCTTCCGACTAGCGGCGAACACCGGGGAGCTGTTTTTT. Its translation: CASSFRLAANTGELFF.

This clone has just a few counts. V is TRBV7-9 and J is TRBJ1-2; tentatively, D is TRBD1 (6 bases). Germline V gene data show CDR1 as SEHNR and CDR2 as FQNEAQ (reference sequence). This CDR3 is 12 amino acids long. The V end lost 4 bases, the J end lost 8 bases, and 11 bases lay between the germline ends. The DNA for the CDR3 is TGTGCCAGCAGCTCACACAGGGTCGGCTACACCTTC. It codes for CASSSHRVGYTF. The variable domain in full, with the rest retrieved from reference TRBV7-9 and TRBJ1-2, is DTGVSQNPRHKITKRGQNVTFRCDPISEHNRLYWYRQTLGQGPEFLTYFQNEAQLEKSRLLSDRFSAERPKGSFSTLEIQRTEQGDSAMYLCASSSHRVGYTFGSGTRLTVV.

This clone appeared a few times. This rearrangement joins TRBV5-6 to TRBJ2-5; D is unclear. The CDR3 has 15 amino acids. Germline V gene sequence: CDR1 SGHDT, CDR2 YYEEEE. Between the trimmed V and J ends, which lost 4 bases and 2 bases, there was a span of 15 bases. CDR3 in amino acids: CASSPRRMGQETQYF. CDR3 in DNA: TGTGCCAGCAGCCCCCGTAGGATGGGGCAAGAGACCCAGTACTTC.

V is TRBV5-1 and J is TRBJ2-5, with D possibly TRBD1 on 6 matching bases. CDR1 and CDR2 (germline): SGHRS, YFSETQ. Trimming took 0 bases from V and 5 from J, leaving 11 bases between them. This CDR3 comprises 14 residues. This CDR3 reads CASSLDTGWETQYF. CDR3 sequence (DNA): TGCGCCAGCAGCTTGGATACAGGGTGGGAGACCCAGTACTTC.

With respect to this clone: The junction departs from germline at one end; a sequencing error may be responsible. The chain has TRBV7-2 and TRBJ2-3, with 8 positions matching TRBD1. CDR1 and CDR2 (germline): SGHTA, FQGNSA. The CDR3 consists of 14 residues. CDR3 amino acids: CASSLEFGTGTQYF. Written as DNA, the CDR3 is TGTGCCAGCAGCTTAGAGTTCGGGACAGGTACGCAGTATTTT.

Regarding this clone: Different DNA sequences within this sample yield the same CDR3. The V and J genes are TRBV5-1 and TRBJ1-2; D ambiguous. Germline values: CDR1 SGHRS, CDR2 YFSETQ. V lost 4 bases and J lost 2, with 9 bases in between. The CDR3 totals 13 residues. For the CDR3, the DNA is TGCGCCAGCAGCGCAGGACCCAACTATGGCTACACCTTC. Encoded protein: CASSAGPNYGYTF.

The CDR3 nucleotides read TGTGCCAGTGGGGACGGAGAGTACAATGAGCAGTTCTTC. This gives the protein CASGDGEYNEQFF. The chain recombines TRBV19 with TRBJ2-1; tentatively, D is TRBD1 or TRBD2 (5 bases each). This CDR3 spans 13 amino acids. CDR1 and CDR2 from the germline V gene are LNHDA and SQIVND (reference sequence). Trimming cost V 8 bases and J 4 bases, with 12 bases left between them.

This rearrangement joins TRBV6-6 to TRBJ1-5; D unclear. The CDR3 totals 14 residues. The germline V and J ends were trimmed by 1 base and 5 bases, with 9 bases remaining between them. CDR1 is MNHNY and CDR2 is SVGAGI in the germline V gene (reference sequence). The DNA for the CDR3 is TGTGCCAGCAGTTACTGGGGTCAAGATCAGCCCCAGCATTTT. It encodes CASSYWGQDQPQHF.